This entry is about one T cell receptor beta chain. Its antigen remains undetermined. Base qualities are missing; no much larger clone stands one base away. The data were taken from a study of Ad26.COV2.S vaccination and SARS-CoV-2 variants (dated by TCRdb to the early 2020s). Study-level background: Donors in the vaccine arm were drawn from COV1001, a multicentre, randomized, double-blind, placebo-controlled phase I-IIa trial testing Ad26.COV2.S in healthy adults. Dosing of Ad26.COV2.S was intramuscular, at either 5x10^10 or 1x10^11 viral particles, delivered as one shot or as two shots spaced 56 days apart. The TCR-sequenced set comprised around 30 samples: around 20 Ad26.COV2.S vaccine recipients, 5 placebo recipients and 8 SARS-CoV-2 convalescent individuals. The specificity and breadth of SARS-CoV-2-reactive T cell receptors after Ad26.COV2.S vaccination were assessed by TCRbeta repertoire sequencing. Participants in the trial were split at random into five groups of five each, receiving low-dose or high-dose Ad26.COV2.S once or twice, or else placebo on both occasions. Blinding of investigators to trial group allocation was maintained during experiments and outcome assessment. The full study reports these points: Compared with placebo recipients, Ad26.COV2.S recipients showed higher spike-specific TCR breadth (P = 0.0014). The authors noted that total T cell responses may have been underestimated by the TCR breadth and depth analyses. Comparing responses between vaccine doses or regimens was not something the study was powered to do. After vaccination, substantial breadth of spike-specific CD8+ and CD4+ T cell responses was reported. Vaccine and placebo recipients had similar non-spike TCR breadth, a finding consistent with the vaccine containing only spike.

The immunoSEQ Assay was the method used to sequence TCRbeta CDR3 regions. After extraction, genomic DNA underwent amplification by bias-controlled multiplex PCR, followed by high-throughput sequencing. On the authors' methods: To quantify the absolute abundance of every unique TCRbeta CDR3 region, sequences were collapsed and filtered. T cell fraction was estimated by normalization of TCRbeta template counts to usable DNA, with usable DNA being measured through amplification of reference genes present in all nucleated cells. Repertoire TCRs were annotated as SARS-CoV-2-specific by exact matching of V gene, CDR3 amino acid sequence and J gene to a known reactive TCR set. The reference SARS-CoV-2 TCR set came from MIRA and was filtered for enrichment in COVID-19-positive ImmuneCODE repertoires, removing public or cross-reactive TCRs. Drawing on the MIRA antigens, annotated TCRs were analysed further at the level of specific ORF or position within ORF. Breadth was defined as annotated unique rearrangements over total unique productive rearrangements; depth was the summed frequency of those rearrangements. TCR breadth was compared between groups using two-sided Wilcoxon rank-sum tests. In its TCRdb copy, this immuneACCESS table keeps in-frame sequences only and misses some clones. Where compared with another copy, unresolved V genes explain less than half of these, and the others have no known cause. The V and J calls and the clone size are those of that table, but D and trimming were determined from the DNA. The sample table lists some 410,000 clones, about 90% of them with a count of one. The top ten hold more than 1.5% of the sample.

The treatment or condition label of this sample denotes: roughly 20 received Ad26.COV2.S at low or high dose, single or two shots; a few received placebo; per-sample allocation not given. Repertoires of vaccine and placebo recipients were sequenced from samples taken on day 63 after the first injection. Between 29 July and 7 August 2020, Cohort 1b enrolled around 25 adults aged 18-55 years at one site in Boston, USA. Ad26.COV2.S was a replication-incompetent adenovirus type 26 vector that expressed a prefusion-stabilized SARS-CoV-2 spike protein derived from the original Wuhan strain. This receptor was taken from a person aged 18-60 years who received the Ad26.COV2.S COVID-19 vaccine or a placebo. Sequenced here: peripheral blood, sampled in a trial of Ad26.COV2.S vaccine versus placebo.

The DNA sequence is TGTGCCACCAGCACCATAGCGGGGAGCTCCTACGAGCAGTACTTC. This is translated as CATSTIAGSSYEQYF. Recombination connected TRBV15 to TRBJ2-7, and 8 junctional nucleotides match TRBD2. CDR3 length: 15 amino acids, cysteine to phenylalanine. The sequence is cut down to CDR3 DNA, 45 bases in frame from base 1. CDR1 LNHNV and CDR2 YYDKDF are derived from the germline V gene (reference sequence). V has 4 bases trimmed and J has 0 bases trimmed; junction bases matching no gene number 5.